The present T cell receptor beta chain was sequenced within a study of lymphopenia after photon versus proton radiotherapy. Data came from immunoSEQ multiplex PCR; TCRdb stores just in-frame clones and leaves some out. The data hold 160,000 or so clones, with about nine tenths observed a single time. Study outcomes and limitations: Post-nadir diversity loss with photons came from oligoclonal expansion, particularly CD8+ Temra cells. Only patients who died were analyzed for survival; proton advantage is unproven.

Many counts were recorded for this clone. Its antigen is still unknown. The TCR originated in a man aged 45 to 65 with gastric cancer. The sample was peripheral blood, taken from a patient treated with photon-based radiotherapy.

Here the CDR3 reads CAISEGTSGESSYNEQFF. DNA of the CDR3: TGTGCCATCAGTGAGGGGACTAGCGGGGAGAGCTCCTACAATGAGCAGTTCTTC. This chain uses TRBV10-3 with TRBJ2-1; 13 nucleotides agree with TRBD2. The CDR3 is 18 amino acids. The ends lost 2 bases at V and 0 bases at J; junction bases unmatched: 4. CDR1 and CDR2 (germline): ENHRY, SYGVKD.